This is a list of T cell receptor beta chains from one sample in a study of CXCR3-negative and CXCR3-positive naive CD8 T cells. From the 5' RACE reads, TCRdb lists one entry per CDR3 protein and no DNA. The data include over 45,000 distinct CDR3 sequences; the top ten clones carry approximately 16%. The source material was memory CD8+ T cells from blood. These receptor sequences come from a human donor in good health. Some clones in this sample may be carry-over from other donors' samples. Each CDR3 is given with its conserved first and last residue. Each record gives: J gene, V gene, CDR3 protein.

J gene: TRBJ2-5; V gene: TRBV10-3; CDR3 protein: CAISEKRTGGKETQYF
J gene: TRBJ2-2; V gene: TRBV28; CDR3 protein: CASSPGLAGDQYTGELFF
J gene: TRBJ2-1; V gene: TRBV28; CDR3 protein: CASSPWTNNEQFF
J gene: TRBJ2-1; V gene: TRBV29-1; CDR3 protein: CSVDGELFNEQFF
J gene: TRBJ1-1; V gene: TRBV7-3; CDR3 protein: CACSSRGANTEAFF
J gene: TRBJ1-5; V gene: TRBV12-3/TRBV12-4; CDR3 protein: CASSFPGGGDQPQHF
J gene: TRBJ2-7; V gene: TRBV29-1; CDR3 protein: CSVLPGHAYEQYF
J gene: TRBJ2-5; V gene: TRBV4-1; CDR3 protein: CASSQVTSGIGTQYF
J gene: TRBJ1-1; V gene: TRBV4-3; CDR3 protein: CASSQGDNTEAFF
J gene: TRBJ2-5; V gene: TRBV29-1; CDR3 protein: CSVEGADRGLVETQYF
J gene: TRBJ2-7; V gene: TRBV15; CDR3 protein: CATSRDLTDRYEQYF
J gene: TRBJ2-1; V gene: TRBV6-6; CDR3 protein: CASSKQARDYNEQFF
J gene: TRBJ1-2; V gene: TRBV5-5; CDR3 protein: CASSGGQDLPANYGYTF
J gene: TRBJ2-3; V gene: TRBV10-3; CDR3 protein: CAISQSPGGVGDTQYF
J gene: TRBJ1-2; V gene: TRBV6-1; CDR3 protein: CASSERAPTNYGYTF
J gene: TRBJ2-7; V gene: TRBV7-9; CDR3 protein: CASSSGTDPTGQYF
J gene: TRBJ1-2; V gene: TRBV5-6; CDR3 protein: CASSLERAGVYGYTF
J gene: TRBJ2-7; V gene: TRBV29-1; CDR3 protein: CSVGRAGYEQYF
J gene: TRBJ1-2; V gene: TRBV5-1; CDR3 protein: CASTKQYDSEGLYGYTF